This T cell receptor beta chain was captured in a study of molecular identifiers for immune sequencing clone quantification. Overall study context: Sequencing covered four of five parts into which replicate RNA from about 20,000 or 100,000 naive CD8 cells was split. General observations from the study: Naive cells had under 1% of molecules in clones above 20 RNA copies, effectors over 99%.

To note about this clonotype: The antigen remains undetermined. This may be a read error, as it is one base from a much larger clone.

Naive CD8 libraries used roughly 18,000 to 1,000,000 sorted cells and 10%, 30% or 50% RNA. In preparing bulk TCR libraries, previously described methods and listed TCR primers were used. TCRdb called the PCR reads again in MiXCR, with one record for every CDR3 protein. The sample contains 400,000 to 600,000 distinct CDR3 sequences, 20% to 25% of which appear only once. This CDR3 spans 15 amino acids. From germline, CDR1 is KGHDR and CDR2 SFDVKD. V is TRBV24-1 and J is TRBJ2-3; TRBD2 is a possible D gene (7 bases). The sequenced sample was naive CD8+ T cells from blood, with Jurkat cell RNA spiked in. Subset denoted: FACS-sorted CD8+CD4-CCR7+CD45RA+ naive T cells. This TCR derives from a human donor in good health. Some libraries in this study had Jurkat cell RNA spiked in. The CDR3 reads CAASGGGLSTDTQYF. The CDR3 DNA follows: TGTGCCGCCAGTGGCGGGGGCCTTAGCACAGATACGCAGTATTTT.